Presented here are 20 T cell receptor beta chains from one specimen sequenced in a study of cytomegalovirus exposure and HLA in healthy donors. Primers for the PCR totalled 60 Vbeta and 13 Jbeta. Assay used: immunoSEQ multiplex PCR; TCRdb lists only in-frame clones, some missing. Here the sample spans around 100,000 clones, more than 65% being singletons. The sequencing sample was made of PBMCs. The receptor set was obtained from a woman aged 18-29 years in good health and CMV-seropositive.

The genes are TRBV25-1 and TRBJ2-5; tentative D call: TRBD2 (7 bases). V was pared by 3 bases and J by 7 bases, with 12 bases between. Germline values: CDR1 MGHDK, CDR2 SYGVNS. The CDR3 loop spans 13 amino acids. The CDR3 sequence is CASSEPGEGTQYF. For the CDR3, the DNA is TGTGCCAGCAGTGAGCCAGGGGAGGGGACCCAGTACTTC.

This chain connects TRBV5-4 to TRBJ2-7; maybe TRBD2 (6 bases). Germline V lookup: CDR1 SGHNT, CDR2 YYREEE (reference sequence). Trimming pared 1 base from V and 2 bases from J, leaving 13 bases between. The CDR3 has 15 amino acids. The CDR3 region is CASSLLGAGTYEQYF. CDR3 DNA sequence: TGTGCCAGCAGCTTGCTGGGTGCGGGGACCTACGAGCAGTACTTC. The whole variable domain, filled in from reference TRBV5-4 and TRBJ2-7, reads ETGVTQSPTHLIKTRGQQVTLRCSSQSGHNTVSWYQQALGQGPQFIFQYYREEENGRGNFPPRFSGLQFPNYSSELNVNALELDDSALYLCASSLLGAGTYEQYFGPGTRLTVT.

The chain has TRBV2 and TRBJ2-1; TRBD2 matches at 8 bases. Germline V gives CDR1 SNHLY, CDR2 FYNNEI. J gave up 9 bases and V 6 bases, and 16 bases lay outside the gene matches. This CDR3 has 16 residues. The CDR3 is CASRPTPGLVTSEQFF. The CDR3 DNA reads TGTGCCAGCAGGCCCACCCCGGGACTAGTGACGAGTGAGCAGTTCTTC.

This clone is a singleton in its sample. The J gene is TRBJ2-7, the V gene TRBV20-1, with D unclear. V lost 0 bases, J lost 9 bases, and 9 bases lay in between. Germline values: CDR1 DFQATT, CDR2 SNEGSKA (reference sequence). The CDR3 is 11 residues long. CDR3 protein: CSARDVDWQYF. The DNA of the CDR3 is TGCAGTGCTAGAGATGTAGATTGGCAGTACTTC.

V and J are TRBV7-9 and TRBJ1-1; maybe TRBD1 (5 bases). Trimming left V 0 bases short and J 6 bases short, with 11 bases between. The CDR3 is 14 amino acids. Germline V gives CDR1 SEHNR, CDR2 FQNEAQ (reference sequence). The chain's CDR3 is CASSLAGGVPEAFF. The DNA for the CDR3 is TGTGCCAGCAGCTTAGCGGGGGGGGTCCCTGAAGCTTTCTTT.

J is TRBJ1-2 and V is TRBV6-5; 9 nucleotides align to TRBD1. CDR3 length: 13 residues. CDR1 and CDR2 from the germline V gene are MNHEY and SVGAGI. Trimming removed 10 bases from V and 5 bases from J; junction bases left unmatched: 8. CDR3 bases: TGTGCCACCTCCCGGACAGGGGATTATGGCTACACCTTC. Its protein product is CATSRTGDYGYTF.

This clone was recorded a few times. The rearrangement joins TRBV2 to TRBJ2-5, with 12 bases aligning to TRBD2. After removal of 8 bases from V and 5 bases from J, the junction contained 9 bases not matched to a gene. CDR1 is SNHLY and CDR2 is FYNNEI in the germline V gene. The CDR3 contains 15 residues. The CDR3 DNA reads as TGTGCCAGCGAGAGGGCTAGCGGGAGGGGTGAGACCCAGTACTTC. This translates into CASERASGRGETQYF.

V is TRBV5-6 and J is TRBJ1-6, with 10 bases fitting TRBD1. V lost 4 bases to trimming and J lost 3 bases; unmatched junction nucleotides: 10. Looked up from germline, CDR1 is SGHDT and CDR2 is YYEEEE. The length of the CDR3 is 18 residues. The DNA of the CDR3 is TGTGCCAGCAGCGTACGACAGGGGGCGCTTGGCTATAATTCACCCCTCCACTTT. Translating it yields CASSVRQGALGYNSPLHF.

CDR3 nucleotide sequence: TGTGCCAGCCAGGAAGCTGGAAATGAGCAGTTCTTC. As protein: CASQEAGNEQFF. This chain joins TRBV7-3 and TRBJ2-1, with D hard to call. V gave up 8 bases and J gave up 7 bases, with 12 bases separating them. Germline values: CDR1 SGHTA, CDR2 FQGTGA. The CDR3 is 12 residues long.

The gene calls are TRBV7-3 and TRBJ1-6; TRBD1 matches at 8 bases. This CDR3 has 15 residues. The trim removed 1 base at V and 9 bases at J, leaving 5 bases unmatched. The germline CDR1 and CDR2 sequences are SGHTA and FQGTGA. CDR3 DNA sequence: TGTGCCAGCAGCTTAATAGGACAGGGAGTTTCACCCCTCCACTTT. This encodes CASSLIGQGVSPLHF.

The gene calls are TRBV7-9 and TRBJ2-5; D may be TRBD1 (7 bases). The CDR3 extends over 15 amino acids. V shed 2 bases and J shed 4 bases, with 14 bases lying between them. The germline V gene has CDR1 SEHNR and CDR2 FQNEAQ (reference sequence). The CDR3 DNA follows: TGTGCCAGCAGCTTATCGGCAGGGGGGTCAGAGACCCAGTACTTC. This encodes CASSLSAGGSETQYF. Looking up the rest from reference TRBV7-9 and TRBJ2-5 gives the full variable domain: DTGVSQNPRHKITKRGQNVTFRCDPISEHNRLYWYRQTLGQGPEFLTYFQNEAQLEKSRLLSDRFSAERPKGSFSTLEIQRTEQGDSAMYLCASSLSAGGSETQYFGPGTRLLVL.

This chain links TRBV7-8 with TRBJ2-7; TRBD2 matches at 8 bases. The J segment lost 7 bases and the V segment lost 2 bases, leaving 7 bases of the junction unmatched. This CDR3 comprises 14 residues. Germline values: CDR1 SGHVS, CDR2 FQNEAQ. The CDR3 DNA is TGTGCCAGCAGCTTACCGGGAGGGCCACGGGAGCAGTACTTC. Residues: CASSLPGGPREQYF.

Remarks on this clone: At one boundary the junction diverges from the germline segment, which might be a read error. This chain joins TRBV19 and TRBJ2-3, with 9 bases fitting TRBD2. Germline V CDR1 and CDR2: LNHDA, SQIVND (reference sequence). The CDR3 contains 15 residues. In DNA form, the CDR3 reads TGTGCCAGTAGTACCGGGACTAGCAGCATAGATACGCAGTATTTT. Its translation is CASSTGTSSIDTQYF.

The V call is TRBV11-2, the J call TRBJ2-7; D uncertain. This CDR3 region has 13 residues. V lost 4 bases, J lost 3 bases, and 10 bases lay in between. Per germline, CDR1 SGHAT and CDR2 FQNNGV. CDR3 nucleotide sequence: TGTGCCAGCAGCTCGTACTCTCTCTACGAGCAGTACTTC. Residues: CASSSYSLYEQYF.

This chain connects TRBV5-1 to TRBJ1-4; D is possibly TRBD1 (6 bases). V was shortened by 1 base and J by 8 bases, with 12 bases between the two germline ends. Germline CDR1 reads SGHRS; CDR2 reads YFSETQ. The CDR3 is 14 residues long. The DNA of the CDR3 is TGCGCCAGCAGCTTGTTCCAGGGGAACGAAAAACTGTTTTTT. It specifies CASSLFQGNEKLFF.

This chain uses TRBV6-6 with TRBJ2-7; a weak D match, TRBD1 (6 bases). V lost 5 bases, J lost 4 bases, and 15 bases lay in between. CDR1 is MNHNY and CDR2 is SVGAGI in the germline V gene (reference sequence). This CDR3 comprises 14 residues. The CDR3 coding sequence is TGTGCCAGCAGTACCGCAGGGGTTTTGTACGAGCAGTACTTC. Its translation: CASSTAGVLYEQYF.

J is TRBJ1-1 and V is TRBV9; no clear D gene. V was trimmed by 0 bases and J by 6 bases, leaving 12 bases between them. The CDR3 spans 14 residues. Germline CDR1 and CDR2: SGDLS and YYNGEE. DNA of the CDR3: TGTGCCAGCAGCGTAGAGCGCTTCCCCTCTGAAGCTTTCTTT. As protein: CASSVERFPSEAFF.

The CDR3 reads CASSQGSLFTDTQYF. CDR3 DNA: TGTGCCAGCAGCCAGGGAAGCCTATTCACAGATACGCAGTATTTT. J is TRBJ2-3 and V is TRBV13, with a tentative D call TRBD1 (5 bases). Germline loops: CDR1 PRHDT, CDR2 FYEKMQ (reference sequence). The CDR3 runs to 15 residues. Trimming took off 5 bases at V and 2 bases at J, with 14 bases between the two ends. The whole variable domain, remainder taken from reference TRBV13 and TRBJ2-3, is AAGVIQSPRHLIKEKRETATLKCYPIPRHDTVYWYQQGPGQDPQFLISFYEKMQSDKGSIPDRFSAQQFSDYHSELNMSSLELGDSALYFCASSQGSLFTDTQYFGPGTRLTVL.

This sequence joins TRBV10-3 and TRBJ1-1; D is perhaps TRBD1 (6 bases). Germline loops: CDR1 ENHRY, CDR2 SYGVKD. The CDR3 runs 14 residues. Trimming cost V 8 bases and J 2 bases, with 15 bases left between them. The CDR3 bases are TGTGCCATCGACCCGGGACACTACAACACTGAAGCTTTCTTT. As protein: CAIDPGHYNTEAFF.

CDR3 bases: TGCGCCAGCAGCTTGGATCCAGGGGGAGGTACTGAAGCTTTCTTT. Amino acids: CASSLDPGGGTEAFF. V is TRBV5-1 and J is TRBJ1-1; TRBD1 agrees at 7 bases. Looked up from germline, CDR1 is SGHRS and CDR2 is YFSETQ. V shed 0 bases, J shed 5 bases, and the junction held 7 bases outside the gene matches. The CDR3 has 15 residues.